This T cell receptor beta chain was retrieved from a study of breast tumors, draining lymph nodes, adjacent tissues. TCRdb re-derived calls from the multiplex PCR reads in MiXCR, one entry per CDR3 protein. The data contain around 130,000 distinct CDR3 sequences, 30% to 35% of them seen just once; the ten biggest clones take up about 2.5%. The lymph nodes were axillary draining lymph nodes from breast cancer patients. The CDR3 covers 12 residues. The junction had 6 bases not matched to a gene; V was cut back by 10 bases and J by 6 bases. Germline V gene sequence: CDR1 SNHLY, CDR2 FYNNEI. This clonotype showed up many times. Its antigen is undetermined. The study, taken as a whole, reports: Tumor repertoires ranked between lymph nodes and nontumor tissue in diversity, with V and J gene preferences.

The sequencing sample was made of axillary lymph node tissue. V gene TRBV2 combines with J gene TRBJ1-5; 7 nucleotides agree with TRBD1. The clonotype was recovered from a female donor with breast cancer. Some clones in this sample may be carry-over from other donors' samples. The CDR3 here is CATRQGFQPQHF. CDR3 DNA: TGTGCCACCAGACAGGGTTTTCAGCCCCAGCATTTT.